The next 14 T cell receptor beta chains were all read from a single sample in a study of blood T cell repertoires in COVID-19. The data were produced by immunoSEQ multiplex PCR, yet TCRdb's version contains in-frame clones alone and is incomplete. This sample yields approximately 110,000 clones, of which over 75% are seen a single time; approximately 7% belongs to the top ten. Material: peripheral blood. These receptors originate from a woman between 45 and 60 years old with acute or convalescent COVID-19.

DNA of the CDR3: TGCGCCAGCAGTCAATCTTCGGTACAGGGGACCTCGGATGAGCAGTTCTTC. Its protein product is CASSQSSVQGTSDEQFF. V gene TRBV23-1 combines with J gene TRBJ2-1; 7 nucleotides agree with TRBD1. TRBV23-1 is an ORF for which the function is uncertain. The V segment lost 0 bases and the J segment 8 bases; nucleotides outside the gene matches: 13. The CDR3 spans 17 residues.

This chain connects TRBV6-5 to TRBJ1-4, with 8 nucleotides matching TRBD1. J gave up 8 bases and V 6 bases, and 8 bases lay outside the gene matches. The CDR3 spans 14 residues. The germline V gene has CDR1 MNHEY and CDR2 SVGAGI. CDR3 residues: CASRLQGVGEKLFF. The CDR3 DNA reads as TGTGCCAGCAGGTTACAGGGGGTTGGGGAAAAACTGTTTTTT.

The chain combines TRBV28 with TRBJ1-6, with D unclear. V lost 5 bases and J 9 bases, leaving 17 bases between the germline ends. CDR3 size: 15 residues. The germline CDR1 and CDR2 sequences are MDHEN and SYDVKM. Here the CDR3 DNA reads TGTGCCAGCAGTCCTACCGGGGAATTGGGTTCACCCCTCCACTTT. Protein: CASSPTGELGSPLHF.

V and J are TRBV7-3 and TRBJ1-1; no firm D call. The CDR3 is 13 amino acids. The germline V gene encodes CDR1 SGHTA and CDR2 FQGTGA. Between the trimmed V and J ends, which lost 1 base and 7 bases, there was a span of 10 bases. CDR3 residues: CASSLNHEVEAFF. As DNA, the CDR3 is TGTGCCAGCAGCTTAAATCACGAGGTTGAAGCTTTCTTT.

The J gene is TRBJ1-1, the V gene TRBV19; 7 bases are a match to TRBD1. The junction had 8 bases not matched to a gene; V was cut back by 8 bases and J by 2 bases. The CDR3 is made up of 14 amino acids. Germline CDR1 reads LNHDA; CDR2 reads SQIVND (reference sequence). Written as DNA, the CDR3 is TGTGCCAGTTTCCGGGACAGCTACAACACTGAAGCTTTCTTT. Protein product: CASFRDSYNTEAFF.

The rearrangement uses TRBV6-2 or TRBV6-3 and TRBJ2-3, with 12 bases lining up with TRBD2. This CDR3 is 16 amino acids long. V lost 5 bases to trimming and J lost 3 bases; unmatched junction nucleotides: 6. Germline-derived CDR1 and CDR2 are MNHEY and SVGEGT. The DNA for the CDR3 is TGTGCCAGCAGTAATCTAGCGGGGGGGTTAACAGATACGCAGTATTTT. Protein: CASSNLAGGLTDTQYF.

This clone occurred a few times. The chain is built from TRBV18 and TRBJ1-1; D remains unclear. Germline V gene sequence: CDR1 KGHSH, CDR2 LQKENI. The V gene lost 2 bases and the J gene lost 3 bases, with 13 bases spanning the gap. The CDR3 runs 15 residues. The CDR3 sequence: CASSPMSGRYTEAFF. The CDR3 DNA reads TGTGCCAGCTCACCAATGAGCGGCAGGTACACTGAAGCTTTCTTT.

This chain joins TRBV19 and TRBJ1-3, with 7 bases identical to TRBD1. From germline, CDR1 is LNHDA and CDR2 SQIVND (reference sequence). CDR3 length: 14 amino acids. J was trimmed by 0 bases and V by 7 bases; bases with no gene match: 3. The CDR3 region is CASTDRVSGNTIYF. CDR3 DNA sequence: TGTGCCAGTACCGACAGGGTCTCTGGAAACACCATATATTTT. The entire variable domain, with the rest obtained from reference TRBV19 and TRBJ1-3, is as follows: DGGITQSPKYLFRKEGQNVTLSCEQNLNHDAMYWYRQDPGQGLRLIYYSQIVNDFQKGDIAEGYSVSREKKESFPLTVTSAQKNPTAFYLCASTDRVSGNTIYFGEGSWLTVV.

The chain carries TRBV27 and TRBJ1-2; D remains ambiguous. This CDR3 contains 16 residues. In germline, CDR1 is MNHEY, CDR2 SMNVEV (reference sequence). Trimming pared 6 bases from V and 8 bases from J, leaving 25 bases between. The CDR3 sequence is CASRTNPSRGWEGYTF. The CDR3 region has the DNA TGTGCCAGCAGAACTAATCCGAGTCGGGGTTGGGAGGGCTACACCTTC.

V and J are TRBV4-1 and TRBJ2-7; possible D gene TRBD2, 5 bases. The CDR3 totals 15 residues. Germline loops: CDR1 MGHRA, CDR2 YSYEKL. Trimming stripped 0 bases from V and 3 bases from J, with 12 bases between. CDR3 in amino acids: CASSQDHRTYYEQYF. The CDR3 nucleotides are TGCGCCAGCAGCCAAGATCATAGGACTTACTACGAGCAGTACTTC.

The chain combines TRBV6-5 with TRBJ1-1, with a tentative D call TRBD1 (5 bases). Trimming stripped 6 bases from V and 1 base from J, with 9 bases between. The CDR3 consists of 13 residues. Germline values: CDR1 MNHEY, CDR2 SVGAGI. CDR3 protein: CASRLTENTEAFF. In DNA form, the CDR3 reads TGTGCCAGCAGGTTGACAGAGAACACTGAAGCTTTCTTT.

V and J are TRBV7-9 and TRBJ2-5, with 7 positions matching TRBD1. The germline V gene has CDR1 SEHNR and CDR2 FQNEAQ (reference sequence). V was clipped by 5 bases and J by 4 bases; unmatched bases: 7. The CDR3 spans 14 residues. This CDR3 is CASSLDRVGETQYF. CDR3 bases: TGTGCCAGCAGCCTAGACAGGGTAGGAGAGACCCAGTACTTC.

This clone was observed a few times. CDR3 sequence reads: CASSELGQPGNTIYF. In nucleotides, the CDR3 is TGCGCCAGCAGTGAGTTAGGACAGCCTGGAAACACCATATATTTT. V and J are TRBV10-2 and TRBJ1-3; TRBD1 is a possible D gene (6 bases). The CDR3 is 15 amino acids. Germline assignment: CDR1 WSHSY and CDR2 SAAADI. Trimming pared 1 base from V and 2 bases from J, leaving 9 bases between.

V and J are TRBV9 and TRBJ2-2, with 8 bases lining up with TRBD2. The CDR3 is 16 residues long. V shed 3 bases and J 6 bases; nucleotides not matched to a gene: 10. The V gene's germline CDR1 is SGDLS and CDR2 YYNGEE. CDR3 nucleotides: TGTGCCAGCAGCGCCGGCGGGACTAGATTTCCCGGGGAGCTGTTTTTT. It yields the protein CASSAGGTRFPGELFF. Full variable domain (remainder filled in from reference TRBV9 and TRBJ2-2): DSGVTQTPKHLITATGQRVTLRCSPRSGDLSVYWYQQSLDQGLQFLIQYYNGEERAKGNILERFSAQQFPDLHSELNLSSLELGDSALYFCASSAGGTRFPGELFFGEGSRLTVL.